The 25 T cell receptor beta chains listed next were all sequenced from one sample in a study of T-cell reconstitution after alpha-beta-depleted transplantation in children. The authors prepared the TCRbeta library with unique molecular identifiers. Each CDR3 protein is one row after TCRdb ran MiXCR on the PCR reads. The data contain roughly 200,000 distinct CDR3 sequences, about 6.3% of them seen just once; the ten biggest clones take up 3%. The sample was PBMCs from the stem cell graft donor, taken from the stem cell graft. The receptor source for this set is a human donor who donated a stem cell graft to a child with Wiskott-Aldrich syndrome.

This clonotype was seen many times. The chain is built from TRBV3-1 and TRBJ1-1, with no clear D. Trimming removed 1 base from V and 2 bases from J, with 2 bases in between. Per the germline V gene, CDR1 is LGHDT and CDR2 is YNNKEL (reference sequence). The CDR3 extends over 12 amino acids. The CDR3 coding sequence is TGTGCCAGCAGCCAAGCCAACACTGAAGCTTTCTTT. Protein sequence: CASSQANTEAFF.

This clonotype was seen ten or more times. The J gene is TRBJ1-6, the V gene TRBV18, with D unresolved. V lost 6 bases, J lost 11 bases, and 14 bases lay in between. The CDR3 consists of 13 residues. The germline V gene encodes CDR1 KGHSH and CDR2 LQKENI. This chain's CDR3 is CASSEHLGTPLHF. The DNA for the CDR3 is TGTGCCAGCTCCGAACATCTGGGGACACCCCTCCACTTT.

This clonotype was picked up many times. The chain couples TRBV12-3 or TRBV12-4 to TRBJ1-5, with D uncertain. Trimming cost V 5 bases and J 9 bases, with 8 bases left between them. The CDR3 covers 11 residues. CDR3 sequence reads: CASSPGGPQHF. DNA of the CDR3: TGTGCCAGCAGTCCCGGTGGGCCCCAGCATTTT.

This clonotype has at least ten counts. The J gene is TRBJ2-7, the V gene TRBV2, with 10 bases fitting TRBD2. The CDR3 totals 16 residues. Germline CDR1 reads SNHLY; CDR2 reads FYNNEI. J lost 5 bases, V lost 8 bases, and 15 bases had no gene match. CDR3 amino acids: CASEASGLAGVHEQYF. The DNA for the CDR3 is TGTGCCAGCGAAGCCTCGGGCCTAGCGGGAGTCCACGAGCAGTACTTC.

This clonotype was detected a few times. The CDR3 protein is CACKRGAGVFANNEQFF. The CDR3 nucleotides are TGTGCCTGCAAACGCGGGGCAGGGGTGTTCGCAAACAATGAGCAGTTCTTC. The V gene is TRBV30, the J gene TRBJ2-1; D may correspond to TRBD1 or TRBD2 (6 bases each). Deletions cut 6 bases from V and 5 bases from J, with 26 bases between. Per the germline V gene, CDR1 is GTSNPN and CDR2 is SVGIG (reference sequence). The CDR3 extends over 17 amino acids.

At least ten counts were recorded for this clonotype. V is TRBV15 and J is TRBJ1-2; D ambiguous. Trimming took 0 bases from V and 2 from J, leaving 10 bases between them. The CDR3 consists of 15 residues. Germline values: CDR1 LNHNV, CDR2 YYDKDF (reference sequence). CDR3 region: CATSREIGLNYGYTF. CDR3 DNA sequence: TGTGCCACCAGCAGAGAAATAGGTCTCAACTATGGCTACACCTTC.

This clonotype has a count of ten or more. This chain connects TRBV15 to TRBJ1-4, with TRBD1 as a possible D gene (5 bases). CDR3 length equals 15 residues. Trimming stripped 6 bases from V and 8 bases from J, with 19 bases between. The V gene's germline CDR1 is LNHNV and CDR2 YYDKDF (reference sequence). In DNA form, the CDR3 reads TGTGCCACCAGTTTCCAGGGAATAGGGAGGGAAAAACTGTTTTTT. Its protein product is CATSFQGIGREKLFF.

As concerns this clonotype: This may be a read error, as it is one base from a much larger clone. V and J are TRBV7-2 and TRBJ2-1, with a possible D match to TRBD1 (5 bases). The CDR3 length is 15 residues. Trimming shortened V by 5 bases and J by 3 bases, and 14 bases separated the two germline ends. Germline V gives CDR1 SGHTA, CDR2 FQGNSA. The CDR3 region has the DNA TGTGCCAGCAGCCCCAGACAGCCCGGCTACAATGAGCAGTTCTTC. Amino acid sequence: CASSPRQPGYNEQFF. The variable domain in full, completed from reference TRBV7-2 and TRBJ2-1, reads GAGVSQSPSNKVTEKGKDVELRCDPISGHTALYWYRQSLGQGLEFLIYFQGNSAPDKSGLPSDRFSAERTGGSVSTLTIQRTQQEDSAVYLCASSPRQPGYNEQFFGPGTRLTVL.

The table lists this clonotype with many counts. This rearrangement joins TRBV20-1 to TRBJ2-1; TRBD2 matches at 8 bases. There are 16 residues in the CDR3. CDR1 and CDR2 (germline): DFQATT, SNEGSKA (reference sequence). V lost 0 bases and J lost 7; bases outside the gene matches: 11. The CDR3 protein is CSARDGGSGKINEQFF. In DNA form, the CDR3 reads TGCAGTGCTAGAGATGGAGGTAGCGGGAAGATAAATGAGCAGTTCTTC.

As to this clonotype: A read error is possible here, since a much larger clone lies one base away. The chain is built from TRBV12-3 or TRBV12-4 and TRBJ2-3; D not resolved. V gave up 2 bases and J gave up 2 bases, with 5 bases separating them. The CDR3 is 13 amino acids. This CDR3 reads CASSLNFTDTQYF. CDR3 nucleotide sequence: TGTGCCAGCAGTTTAAATTTCACAGATACGCAGTATTTT.

There are many counts of this clonotype. The chain couples TRBV7-2 to TRBJ2-6; the D is unclear. Trimming took 2 bases from V and 0 from J, leaving 5 bases between them. This CDR3 has 15 amino acids. Germline V gene data show CDR1 as SGHTA and CDR2 as FQGNSA. The CDR3 region has the DNA TGTGCCAGCAGCTTACGGAGCTCTGGGGCCAACGTCCTGACTTTC. Its protein product is CASSLRSSGANVLTF.

The table lists this clonotype with many counts. The rearrangement uses TRBV6-4 and TRBJ2-2; D may be TRBD2 (5 bases). The V gene's germline CDR1 is MRHNA and CDR2 SNTAGT. CDR3 size: 16 residues. V gave up 8 bases and J gave up 7 bases, with 23 bases separating them. The CDR3 DNA sequence: TGTGCCAGCCGCCGAATCGGGAACAAGGGTTACGGGGAGCTGTTTTTT. This sequence encodes CASRRIGNKGYGELFF.

This clonotype came up many times. CDR3 region: CASSLGQVVDTQYF. CDR3 coding DNA: TGTGCCAGCAGCCTCGGACAGGTGGTGGATACGCAGTATTTT. This rearrangement joins TRBV7-8 to TRBJ2-3; 7 bases align to TRBD1. CDR1 SGHVS and CDR2 FQNEAQ come from the germline V gene. This CDR3 is built from 14 residues. Losses at the gene ends were 5 bases for V and 6 bases for J; bases not matched to a gene: 8.

The gene calls are TRBV7-9 and TRBJ2-5; tentatively, D is TRBD1 or TRBD2 (5 bases each). This CDR3 is 13 amino acids long. Germline lookup yields CDR1 SEHNR and CDR2 FQNEAQ (reference sequence). Deletions cut 8 bases from V and 4 bases from J, with 14 bases between. The CDR3, as DNA: TGTGCCAGCTACGGGTTGGGGGTAGAGACCCAGTACTTC. Amino acids: CASYGLGVETQYF.

In this sample, this clonotype turned up many times. The CDR3 DNA sequence: TGTGCCAGCAGTTACTCGCGAGGGTTCGACTACGAGCAGTACTTC. Protein: CASSYSRGFDYEQYF. This chain connects TRBV6-5 to TRBJ2-7; maybe TRBD2 (5 bases). With 0 bases removed from V and 3 bases from J, the gap between germline ends came to 12 bases. In germline, CDR1 is MNHEY, CDR2 SVGAGI. This CDR3 is 15 amino acids long.

This clonotype was counted at least ten times. V gene TRBV5-1 combines with J gene TRBJ1-2; D unresolved. This CDR3 has 17 amino acids. Germline lookup yields CDR1 SGHRS and CDR2 YFSETQ. Trimming left V 4 bases short and J 5 bases short, with 24 bases between. The CDR3: CASSPGTTDTEAYGYTF. The CDR3 coding sequence is TGCGCCAGCAGCCCCGGAACTACCGACACCGAAGCTTATGGCTACACCTTC.

This clonotype showed up just a few times. This chain links TRBV20-1 with TRBJ1-5; 8 bases agree with TRBD1. The CDR3 is 15 residues long. Germline values: CDR1 DFQATT, CDR2 SNEGSKA (reference sequence). With 5 bases clipped from V and 4 bases from J, the junction kept 10 bases outside the gene matches. This chain's CDR3 is CSALAVTGGNQPQHF. Here the CDR3 DNA reads TGCAGTGCTCTAGCCGTAACAGGGGGTAATCAGCCCCAGCATTTT.

In this sample, this clonotype turned up once. This chain uses TRBV25-1 with TRBJ2-2; 10 nucleotides agree with TRBD2. With V trimmed by 5 bases and J by 5 bases, 8 bases remained unmatched. Germline V gene sequence: CDR1 MGHDK, CDR2 SYGVNS. The CDR3 covers 16 residues. CDR3 loop: CASSPTGTSVTGELFF. The CDR3 DNA reads TGTGCCAGCAGTCCCACCGGGACTAGCGTGACCGGGGAGCTGTTTTTT.

This clonotype was counted ten times or more. The chain uses TRBV5-1 and TRBJ2-1; D might be TRBD1 or TRBD2, each matching 6 bases. The germline V gene encodes CDR1 SGHRS and CDR2 YFSETQ. Trimming stripped 0 bases from V and 7 bases from J, with 14 bases between. CDR3 size: 15 residues. The CDR3 bases are TGCGCCAGCAGCTTGGAAGGGGGGAAAAGGAATGAGCAGTTCTTC. It translates to CASSLEGGKRNEQFF.

This clonotype has at least ten counts. J is TRBJ1-5 and V is TRBV2, with a weak D call TRBD1 (5 bases). This CDR3 has 13 residues. V gave up 3 bases and J gave up 8 bases, with 11 bases separating them. Looked up from germline, CDR1 is SNHLY and CDR2 is FYNNEI. The CDR3 region is CASSEEGREPQHF. CDR3 nucleotides: TGTGCCAGCAGTGAGGAGGGACGGGAGCCCCAGCATTTT. The variable domain in full, completed from reference TRBV2 and TRBJ1-5, reads EPEVTQTPSHQVTQMGQEVILRCVPISNHLYFYWYRQILGQKVEFLVSFYNNEISEKSEIFDDQFSVERPDGSNFTLKIRSTKLEDSAMYFCASSEEGREPQHFGDGTRLSIL.

This clonotype was picked up many times. V is TRBV5-5 and J is TRBJ2-7; D ambiguous. V was trimmed by 3 bases and J by 0 bases, leaving 13 bases between them. The CDR3 is 15 amino acids. CDR1 and CDR2 (germline): SGHKS, YYEKEE (reference sequence). DNA of the CDR3: TGTGCCAGCAGCTCACGGACGGGTCCCTCCTACGAGCAGTACTTC. It yields the protein CASSSRTGPSYEQYF.

The sample holds a few counts of this clonotype. The chain links TRBV6-5 to TRBJ1-5; no clear D gene. Per germline, CDR1 MNHEY and CDR2 SVGAGI. The length of the CDR3 is 14 residues. V gave up 0 bases and J gave up 2 bases, with 5 bases separating them. The CDR3 protein is CASSYSEGNQPQHF. The CDR3, as DNA: TGTGCCAGCAGTTACTCCGAGGGCAATCAGCCCCAGCATTTT.

This clonotype was counted at least ten times. The chain uses TRBV10-3 and TRBJ2-2, with TRBD1 as a possible D gene (5 bases). V was shortened by 0 bases and J by 5 bases, with 10 bases between the two germline ends. The CDR3 is 15 residues long. Germline CDR1 is ENHRY and CDR2 is SYGVKD. CDR3 coding DNA: TGTGCCATCAGTGAGTCAACTCAGGGAACCGGGGAGCTGTTTTTT. This codes for CAISESTQGTGELFF.

The sample holds a few counts of this clonotype. This chain joins TRBV5-1 and TRBJ1-1, with 8 positions matching TRBD1. V gave up 2 bases and J gave up 3 bases; unmatched junction bases: 12. CDR3 length equals 17 residues. In germline, CDR1 is SGHRS, CDR2 YFSETQ. The CDR3 here is CASSLTGTGLLDTEAFF. The CDR3 DNA is TGCGCCAGCAGCTTAACCGGGACAGGACTATTGGACACTGAAGCTTTCTTT.

In this sample, this clonotype turned up a few times. V is TRBV12-3 or TRBV12-4 and J is TRBJ2-6; no reliable D call. The CDR3 is 18 amino acids. Trimming left V 5 bases short and J 1 base short, with 18 bases between. The CDR3: CASSMPGFASSGANVLTF. CDR3 bases: TGTGCCAGCAGTATGCCGGGCTTCGCCTCATCTGGGGCCAACGTCCTGACTTTC.